The 27 T cell receptor beta chains listed next were all sequenced from one sample in a study of T cell repertoires and HLA-DP antigens (dated by TCRdb to the late 2010s). Their specific antigens are unknown. Library preparation used the immunoSEQ multiplex PCR assay. Not all clones reach the TCRdb copy of this immuneACCESS table, which keeps in-frame sequences only. Checked studies attribute under half of the gap to unresolved V genes and leave the rest unexplained. Within this sample are roughly 120,000 clones, with 85% to 95% of them counted one time only. The top ten hold around 0.3% of the sample. Sequenced sample: CD4+ T cells from PBMCs. The receptors shown here come from a woman in her late teens or twenties in good health and CMV-seronegative.

Remarks on this clone: The sample has other DNA sequences that encode this CDR3 too. The CDR3 region has the DNA TGTGCCAGCAGCTTAGCGGGGGGGCAAGAGACCCAGTACTTC. This gives the protein CASSLAGGQETQYF. This rearrangement joins TRBV7-2 to TRBJ2-5, with 7 bases fitting TRBD2. The CDR3 length is 14 residues. Trimming at V came to 0 bases and at J to 2 bases, leaving 0 bases not matched to a gene. The germline V gene has CDR1 SGHTA and CDR2 FQGNSA.

Regarding this clone: At one end, the junction sequence differs from germline, possibly due to a read error. The chain has TRBV5-1 and TRBJ1-2; 11 nucleotides match TRBD1. The CDR3 has 15 residues. Germline loops: CDR1 SGHRS, CDR2 YFSETQ. Here the CDR3 DNA reads TGCGCCAGCAGTTTGGGACAGGGGGCTAACTATGGCTACACCTTC. It specifies CASSLGQGANYGYTF.

The chain carries TRBV15 and TRBJ2-5; TRBD1 is a possible D gene (6 bases). V was clipped by 3 bases and J by 5 bases, with 13 bases between them. CDR1 is LNHNV and CDR2 is YYDKDF in the germline V gene (reference sequence). This CDR3 has 14 residues. The CDR3 loop reads CATSSRQGKETQYF. DNA of the CDR3: TGTGCCACCAGCAGCCGTCAGGGGAAGGAGACCCAGTACTTC. Drawing the rest from reference TRBV15 and TRBJ2-5, the complete variable domain is DAMVIQNPRYQVTQFGKPVTLSCSQTLNHNVMYWYQQKSSQAPKLLFHYYDKDFNNEADTPDNFQSRRPNTSFCFLDIRSPGLGDTAMYLCATSSRQGKETQYFGPGTRLLVL.

CDR3 residues: CASSYFRGFGGELFF. CDR3 nucleotides: TGTGCCAGCAGTTACTTTCGGGGGTTCGGCGGGGAGCTGTTTTTT. This chain uses TRBV6-6 with TRBJ2-2; a weak D match, TRBD2 (6 bases). The CDR3 runs 15 residues. The germline V gene encodes CDR1 MNHNY and CDR2 SVGAGI (reference sequence). With 1 base removed from V and 7 bases from J, the gap between germline ends came to 13 bases.

The chain is built from TRBV4-1 and TRBJ1-1, with D possibly being TRBD1 (6 bases). The germline V gene encodes CDR1 MGHRA and CDR2 YSYEKL. The ends were cut back, 0 bases at V and 0 bases at J, with 11 bases in the middle. This CDR3 is 16 amino acids long. Written as DNA, the CDR3 is TGCGCCAGCAGCCAAGATCTCGGGACAATGAACACTGAAGCTTTCTTT. This gives the protein CASSQDLGTMNTEAFF.

The chain recombines TRBV11-2 with TRBJ2-1; D may correspond to TRBD1 or TRBD2 (6 bases each). The germline gives CDR1 SGHAT, CDR2 FQNNGV. V was trimmed by 8 bases and J by 5 bases, leaving 16 bases between them. CDR3 length: 14 amino acids. CDR3 region: CASGRRGENNEQFF. CDR3 DNA sequence: TGTGCCAGCGGTAGAAGGGGGGAGAACAATGAGCAGTTCTTC.

In this sample, this clone turned up a few times. The chain couples TRBV2 to TRBJ2-5; possibly TRBD1 or TRBD2 for D (5 bases each). Germline V lookup: CDR1 SNHLY, CDR2 FYNNEI. The CDR3 sequence is 12 residues long. The ends were cut back, 6 bases at V and 4 bases at J, with 9 bases in the middle. CDR3 protein: CASRGDGETQYF. Here the CDR3 DNA reads TGTGCCAGCAGGGGGGACGGAGAGACCCAGTACTTC. Full variable domain (rest looked up from reference TRBV2 and TRBJ2-5): EPEVTQTPSHQVTQMGQEVILRCVPISNHLYFYWYRQILGQKVEFLVSFYNNEISEKSEIFDDQFSVERPDGSNFTLKIRSTKLEDSAMYFCASRGDGETQYFGPGTRLLVL.

The gene calls are TRBV7-2 and TRBJ2-7; tentative D call: TRBD2 (6 bases). The CDR3 covers 14 residues. The V gene's germline CDR1 is SGHTA and CDR2 FQGNSA. V shed 3 bases and J shed 3 bases, with 12 bases lying between them. The CDR3 coding sequence is TGTGCCAGCAGCTTTGTCGGGAGAGGCTACGAGCAGTACTTC. Residues: CASSFVGRGYEQYF. The full variable domain, rest sourced from reference TRBV7-2 and TRBJ2-7, is GAGVSQSPSNKVTEKGKDVELRCDPISGHTALYWYRQSLGQGLEFLIYFQGNSAPDKSGLPSDRFSAERTGGSVSTLTIQRTQQEDSAVYLCASSFVGRGYEQYFGPGTRLTVT.

The chain has TRBV5-1 and TRBJ1-5; D might be TRBD1 (6 bases). The CDR3 totals 16 residues. In germline, CDR1 is SGHRS, CDR2 YFSETQ. The V end was cut by 0 bases, the J end by 2 bases, with 12 bases between. The CDR3 DNA reads as TGCGCCAGCAGCTTGGATCGGGGGGCTGGCAATCAGCCCCAGCATTTT. Translation: CASSLDRGAGNQPQHF. Together with reference TRBV5-1 and TRBJ1-5, the CDR3 gives the full variable domain: KAGVTQTPRYLIKTRGQQVTLSCSPISGHRSVSWYQQTPGQGLQFLFEYFSETQRNKGNFPGRFSGRQFSNSRSEMNVSTLELGDSALYLCASSLDRGAGNQPQHFGDGTRLSIL.

V and J are TRBV2 and TRBJ1-5; D not certain. The V and J ends lost 1 base and 9 bases respectively, with 13 bases between them. This CDR3 contains 14 residues. Germline loops: CDR1 SNHLY, CDR2 FYNNEI. This CDR3 reads CASSEGVGSRPQHF. CDR3 nucleotide sequence: TGTGCCAGCAGTGAAGGCGTTGGATCCCGGCCCCAGCATTTT. Drawing the rest from reference TRBV2 and TRBJ1-5, the complete variable domain is EPEVTQTPSHQVTQMGQEVILRCVPISNHLYFYWYRQILGQKVEFLVSFYNNEISEKSEIFDDQFSVERPDGSNFTLKIRSTKLEDSAMYFCASSEGVGSRPQHFGDGTRLSIL.

The V call is TRBV9, the J call TRBJ2-7, with 7 bases that match TRBD2. CDR1 and CDR2 (germline): SGDLS, YYNGEE. V was clipped by 4 bases and J by 4 bases; unmatched bases: 11. There are 15 residues in the CDR3. The CDR3 nucleotides read TGTGCCAGCAGCCCCCTGGGTAGCGGGTCATACGAGCAGTACTTC. Protein sequence: CASSPLGSGSYEQYF.

This clone appeared once. The chain links TRBV19 to TRBJ1-6; TRBD1 agrees at 7 bases. Unmatched junction bases numbered 5, after V lost 6 bases and J lost 6 bases. Per the germline V gene, CDR1 is LNHDA and CDR2 is SQIVND (reference sequence). The CDR3 is 14 amino acids. CDR3 amino acids: CASSLGQINSPLHF. CDR3 nucleotide sequence: TGTGCCAGTAGCCTGGGACAGATTAATTCACCCCTCCACTTT.

The rearrangement links TRBV7-3 to TRBJ2-7; D is ambiguous. The germline gives CDR1 SGHTA, CDR2 FQGTGA. The CDR3 sequence is 13 residues long. V lost 5 bases, J lost 3 bases, and 11 bases lay in between. As DNA, the CDR3 is TGTGCCAGCAGCCGAAATCCCGGCTACGAGCAGTACGTC. This codes for CASSRNPGYEQYV.

The chain is built from TRBV29-1 and TRBJ1-1, with D perhaps TRBD1 (6 bases). The germline V gene encodes CDR1 SQVTM and CDR2 ANQGSEA. CDR3 length equals 14 residues. V was pared by 2 bases and J by 1 base, with 11 bases between. The CDR3 DNA follows: TGCAGCGTTGAAAACAGGGCTCGGAACACTGAAGCTTTCTTT. As protein: CSVENRARNTEAFF.

The chain joins TRBV21-1 to TRBJ2-1; the table gives TRBD2 as D, unverified against the DNA. TRBV21-1 is a known pseudogene. The CDR3 length is 14 residues. The DNA of the CDR3 is TGTGCCAGCAGCAAAGAGAGTCAAGCGGGAGAGCAGTTCTTC. Protein: CASSKESQAGEQFF.

Details on this clone: Because it lacks the conserved phenylalanine or tryptophan at the end, this CDR3 is likely a read error. No DNA is shown, since the ends of the CDR3 on it are uncertain; the CDR3 is the one TCRdb lists. The chain uses TRBV27 and TRBJ2-7. The CDR3 has 16 residues if both end residues are counted. Germline values: CDR1 MNHEY, CDR2 SMNVEV (reference sequence). CDR3 sequence reads: CASSFSDPGGGEHLFL.

CDR3 DNA sequence: TGTGCCAGCAGGTGGCAGGGAGGGGATGGCTACACCTTC. Amino acid sequence: CASRWQGGDGYTF. This chain connects TRBV5-6 to TRBJ1-2; D might be TRBD1 (5 bases). V gave up 5 bases and J gave up 6 bases, with 14 bases separating them. The CDR3 runs 13 residues. CDR1 and CDR2 (germline): SGHDT, YYEEEE.

This chain joins TRBV29-1 and TRBJ1-4; the D is unclear. Germline V gene sequence: CDR1 SQVTM, CDR2 ANQGSEA. The CDR3 length is 14 residues. Trimming pared 4 bases from V and 0 bases from J, leaving 9 bases between. The CDR3 protein is CSVVPGATNEKLFF. The CDR3 coding sequence is TGCAGCGTTGTACCCGGTGCAACTAATGAAAAACTGTTTTTT.

The gene calls are TRBV28 and TRBJ1-1; 7 bases are shared with TRBD1. The CDR3 runs 15 residues. In germline, CDR1 is MDHEN, CDR2 SYDVKM. The junction had 11 bases not matched to a gene; V was cut back by 4 bases and J by 6 bases. The DNA for the CDR3 is TGTGCCAGCAGTTGGCCGCGACAGGGTCATCCTGAAGCTTTCTTT. It translates to CASSWPRQGHPEAFF.

This rearrangement joins TRBV6-5 to TRBJ2-5, with 8 bases that match TRBD2. Germline-derived CDR1 and CDR2 are MNHEY and SVGAGI. There are 12 residues in the CDR3. V shed 8 bases and J 7 bases; nucleotides not matched to a gene: 6. CDR3 coding DNA: TGTGCCAGCCGGGAGGGAAGCGGGACCCAGTACTTC. Protein: CASREGSGTQYF.

Here the CDR3 DNA reads TGCGCCAGCAGCTTGGGACAGGGGGCGGCTGGGGCCAACGTCCTGACTTTC. This encodes CASSLGQGAAGANVLTF. This chain joins TRBV5-1 and TRBJ2-6, with 10 positions matching TRBD1. Germline CDR1 SGHRS, CDR2 YFSETQ. CDR3 length: 17 amino acids. The V gene end was trimmed by 0 bases and the J gene end by 2 bases; junction bases not matched to a gene: 2.

The genes are TRBV9 and TRBJ2-3, with 7 bases identical to TRBD2. Losses at the gene ends were 6 bases for V and 4 bases for J; bases not matched to a gene: 11. This CDR3 region has 15 residues. Germline CDR1 reads SGDLS; CDR2 reads YYNGEE. CDR3 coding DNA: TGTGCCAGCACCGCCGAAAGCGGGGTGCCAGATACGCAGTATTTT. Encoded protein: CASTAESGVPDTQYF.

CDR3 protein: CASSTTGWYGYTF. CDR3 nucleotides: TGTGCCAGCAGTACTACAGGATGGTATGGCTACACCTTC. The chain is built from TRBV28 and TRBJ1-2; a weak D match, TRBD1 (5 bases). With 5 bases removed from V and 5 bases from J, the gap between germline ends came to 12 bases. CDR1 is MDHEN and CDR2 is SYDVKM in the germline V gene. The CDR3 covers 13 residues.

This clone has only a few counts. The CDR3 region has the DNA TGTGCCAGCAGCTTAGGTACCATAGATCAGCCCCAGCATTTT. It codes for CASSLGTIDQPQHF. The rearrangement uses TRBV7-8 and TRBJ1-5, with unresolved D. Trimming shortened V by 1 base and J by 5 bases, and 9 bases separated the two germline ends. Germline V lookup: CDR1 SGHVS, CDR2 FQNEAQ. This CDR3 region has 14 residues.

The CDR3 here is CASSTTVVTEAFF. CDR3 sequence (DNA): TGTGCCAGCAGTACTACAGTCGTCACTGAAGCTTTCTTT. This chain joins TRBV27 and TRBJ1-1; D remains unclear. There are 13 residues in the CDR3. Germline values: CDR1 MNHEY, CDR2 SMNVEV (reference sequence). V was shortened by 5 bases and J by 4 bases, with 11 bases between the two germline ends.

The J gene is TRBJ2-7, the V gene TRBV28; 14 bases match TRBD2. CDR3 length: 15 residues. CDR1 and CDR2 from the germline V gene are MDHEN and SYDVKM. V gave up 6 bases and J gave up 3 bases; unmatched junction bases: 4. The CDR3 nucleotides are TGTGCCAGCAGCCCCGGGACTAGCGGGGGCTACGAGCAGTACGTC. This translates into CASSPGTSGGYEQYV.

The chain employs TRBV9 and TRBJ2-1; D may match TRBD1 or TRBD2 (6 bases each). Trimming removed 3 bases from V and 0 bases from J, with 10 bases in between. CDR1 and CDR2 (germline): SGDLS, YYNGEE. The CDR3 is made up of 15 amino acids. CDR3 region: CASSEGGSSYNEQFF. CDR3 in DNA: TGTGCCAGCAGCGAGGGGGGTTCCTCCTACAATGAGCAGTTCTTC.